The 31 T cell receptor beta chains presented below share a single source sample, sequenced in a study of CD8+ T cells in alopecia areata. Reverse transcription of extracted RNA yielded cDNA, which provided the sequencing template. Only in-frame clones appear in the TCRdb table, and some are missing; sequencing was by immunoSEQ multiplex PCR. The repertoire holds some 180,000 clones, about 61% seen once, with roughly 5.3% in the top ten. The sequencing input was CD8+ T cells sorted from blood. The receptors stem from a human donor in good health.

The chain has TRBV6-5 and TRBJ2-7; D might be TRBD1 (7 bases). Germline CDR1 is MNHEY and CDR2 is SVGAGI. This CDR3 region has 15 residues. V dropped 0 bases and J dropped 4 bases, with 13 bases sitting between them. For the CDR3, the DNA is TGTGCCAGCAGTTACTCGGAGGGACAGATATACGAGCAGTACTTC. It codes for CASSYSEGQIYEQYF.

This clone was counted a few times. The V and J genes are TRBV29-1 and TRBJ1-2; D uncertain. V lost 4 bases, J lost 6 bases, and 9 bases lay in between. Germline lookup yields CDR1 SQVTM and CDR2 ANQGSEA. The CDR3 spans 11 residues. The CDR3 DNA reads TGCAGCGTTGCGTCTGGGGATGGCTACACCTTC. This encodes CSVASGDGYTF.

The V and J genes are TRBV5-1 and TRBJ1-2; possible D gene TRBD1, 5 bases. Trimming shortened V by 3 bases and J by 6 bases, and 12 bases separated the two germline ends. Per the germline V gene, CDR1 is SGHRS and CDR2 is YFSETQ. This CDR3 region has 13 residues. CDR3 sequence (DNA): TGCGCCAGCAGCTCAACAGGCGGGAATGGCTACACCTTC. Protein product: CASSSTGGNGYTF.

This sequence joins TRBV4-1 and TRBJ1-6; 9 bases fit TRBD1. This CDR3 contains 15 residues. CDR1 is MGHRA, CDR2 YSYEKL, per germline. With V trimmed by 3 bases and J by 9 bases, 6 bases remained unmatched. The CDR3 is CASSQDRGSSSPLHF. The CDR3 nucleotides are TGCGCCAGCAGCCAGGACAGGGGATCGAGTTCACCCCTCCACTTT.

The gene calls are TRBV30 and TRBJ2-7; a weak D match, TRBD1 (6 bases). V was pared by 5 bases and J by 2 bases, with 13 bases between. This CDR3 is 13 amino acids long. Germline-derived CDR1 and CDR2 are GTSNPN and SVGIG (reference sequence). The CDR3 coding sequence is TGTGCCTGGGGAAATACAGGGCCCTACGAGCAGTACTTC. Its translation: CAWGNTGPYEQYF.

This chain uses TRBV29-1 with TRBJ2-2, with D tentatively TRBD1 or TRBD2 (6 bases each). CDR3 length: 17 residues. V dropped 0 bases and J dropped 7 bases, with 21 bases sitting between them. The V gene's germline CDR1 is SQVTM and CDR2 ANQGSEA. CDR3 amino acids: CSVEDPSGGTSDGELFF. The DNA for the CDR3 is TGCAGCGTTGAAGATCCGAGTGGAGGGACATCGGACGGGGAGCTGTTTTTT.

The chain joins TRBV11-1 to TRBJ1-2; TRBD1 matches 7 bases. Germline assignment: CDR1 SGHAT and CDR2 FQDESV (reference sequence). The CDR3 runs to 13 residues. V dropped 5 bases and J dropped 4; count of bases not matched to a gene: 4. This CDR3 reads CASSPGTAYGYTF. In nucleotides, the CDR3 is TGTGCCAGCAGCCCCGGGACAGCCTATGGCTACACCTTC.

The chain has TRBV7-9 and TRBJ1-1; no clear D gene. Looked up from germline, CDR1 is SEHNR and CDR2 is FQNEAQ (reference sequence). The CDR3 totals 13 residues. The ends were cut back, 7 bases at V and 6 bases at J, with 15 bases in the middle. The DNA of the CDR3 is TGTGCCAGCACCCCGGACGTTGCACCTGAAGCTTTCTTT. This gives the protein CASTPDVAPEAFF.

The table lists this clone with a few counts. The CDR3 loop is CASSFYASRTRQDTQYF. CDR3 in DNA: TGTGCCAGCAGCTTTTACGCGAGCCGGACTAGACAAGATACGCAGTATTTT. V usage is TRBV11-2 and J usage is TRBJ2-3; 7 positions match TRBD2. Germline CDR1 is SGHAT and CDR2 is FQNNGV. The CDR3 length is 17 residues. The J segment lost 5 bases and the V segment lost 3 bases, leaving 14 bases of the junction unmatched.

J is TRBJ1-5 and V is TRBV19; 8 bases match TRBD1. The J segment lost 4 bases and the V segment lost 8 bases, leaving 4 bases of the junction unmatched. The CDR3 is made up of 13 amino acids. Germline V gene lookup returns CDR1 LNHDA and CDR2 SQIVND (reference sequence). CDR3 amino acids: CASDDRGNQPQHF. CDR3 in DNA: TGTGCCAGTGACGACAGGGGAAATCAGCCCCAGCATTTT.

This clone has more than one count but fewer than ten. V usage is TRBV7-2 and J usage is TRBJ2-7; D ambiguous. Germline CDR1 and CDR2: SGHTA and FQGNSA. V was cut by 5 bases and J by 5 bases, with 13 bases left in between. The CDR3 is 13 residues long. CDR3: CASSARPYDEQYF. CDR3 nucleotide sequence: TGTGCCAGCAGCGCGAGGCCCTACGACGAGCAGTACTTC. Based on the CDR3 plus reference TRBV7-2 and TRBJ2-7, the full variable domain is GAGVSQSPSNKVTEKGKDVELRCDPISGHTALYWYRQSLGQGLEFLIYFQGNSAPDKSGLPSDRFSAERTGGSVSTLTIQRTQQEDSAVYLCASSARPYDEQYFGPGTRLTVT.

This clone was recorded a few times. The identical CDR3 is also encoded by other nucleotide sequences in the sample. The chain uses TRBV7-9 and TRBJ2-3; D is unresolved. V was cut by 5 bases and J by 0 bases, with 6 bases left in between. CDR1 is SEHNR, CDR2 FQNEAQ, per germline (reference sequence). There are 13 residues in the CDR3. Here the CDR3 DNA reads TGTGCCAGCAGCCCGCCGAGCACAGATACGCAGTATTTT. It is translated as CASSPPSTDTQYF.

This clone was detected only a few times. In DNA, the CDR3 is TGTGCCAGCAGCGCTTCGGGGGCAGGGCACTTTGGCTACACCTTC. Its translation is CASSASGAGHFGYTF. V gene TRBV7-9 combines with J gene TRBJ1-2; a weak D match, TRBD1 (6 bases). The ends were cut back, 5 bases at V and 7 bases at J, with 20 bases in the middle. Germline loops: CDR1 SEHNR, CDR2 FQNEAQ (reference sequence). CDR3 length: 15 residues.

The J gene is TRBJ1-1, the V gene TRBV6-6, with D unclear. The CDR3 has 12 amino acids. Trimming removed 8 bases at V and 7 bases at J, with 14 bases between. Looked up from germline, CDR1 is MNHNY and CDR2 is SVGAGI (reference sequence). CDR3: CASSQVRIEAFF. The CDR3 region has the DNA TGTGCCAGCTCGCAGGTTAGGATTGAAGCTTTCTTT.

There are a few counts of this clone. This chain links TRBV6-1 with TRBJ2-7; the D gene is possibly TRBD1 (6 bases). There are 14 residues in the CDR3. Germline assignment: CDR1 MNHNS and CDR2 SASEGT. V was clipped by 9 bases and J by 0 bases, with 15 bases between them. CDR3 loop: CASSGPGHSYEQYF. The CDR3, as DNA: TGTGCCAGTTCCGGACCGGGACACTCCTACGAGCAGTACTTC.

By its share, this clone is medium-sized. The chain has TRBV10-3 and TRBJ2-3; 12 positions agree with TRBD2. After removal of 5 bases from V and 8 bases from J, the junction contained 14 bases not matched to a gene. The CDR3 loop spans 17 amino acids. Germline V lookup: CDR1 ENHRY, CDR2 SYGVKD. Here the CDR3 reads CAISPKTSGGPGGTQYF. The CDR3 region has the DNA TGTGCCATCAGTCCCAAGACTAGCGGGGGCCCAGGAGGTACGCAGTATTTT.

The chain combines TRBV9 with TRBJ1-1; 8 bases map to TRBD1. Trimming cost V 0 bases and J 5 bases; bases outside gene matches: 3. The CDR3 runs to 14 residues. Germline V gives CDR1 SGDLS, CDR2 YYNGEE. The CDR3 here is CASSVGQGKTEAFF. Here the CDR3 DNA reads TGTGCCAGCAGCGTAGGACAGGGGAAGACTGAAGCTTTCTTT.

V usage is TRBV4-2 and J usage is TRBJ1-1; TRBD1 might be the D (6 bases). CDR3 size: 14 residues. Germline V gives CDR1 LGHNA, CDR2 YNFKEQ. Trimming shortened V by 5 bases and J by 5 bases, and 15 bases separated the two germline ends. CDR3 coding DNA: TGTGCCAGCAGCTTGCGACAGGAGGGAACTGAAGCTTTCTTT. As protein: CASSLRQEGTEAFF.

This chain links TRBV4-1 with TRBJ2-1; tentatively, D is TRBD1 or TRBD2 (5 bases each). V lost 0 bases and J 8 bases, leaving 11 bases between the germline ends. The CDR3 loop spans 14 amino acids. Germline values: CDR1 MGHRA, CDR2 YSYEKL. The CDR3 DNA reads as TGCGCCAGCAGCCAAGAGAGGGGCTTGGATGAGCAGTTCTTC. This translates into CASSQERGLDEQFF.

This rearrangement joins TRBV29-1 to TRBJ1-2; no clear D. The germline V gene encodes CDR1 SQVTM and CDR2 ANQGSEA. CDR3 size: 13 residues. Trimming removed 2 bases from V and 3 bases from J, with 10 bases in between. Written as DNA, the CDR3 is TGCAGCGTTGAACTCAACAACCACTATGGCTACACCTTC. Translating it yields CSVELNNHYGYTF.

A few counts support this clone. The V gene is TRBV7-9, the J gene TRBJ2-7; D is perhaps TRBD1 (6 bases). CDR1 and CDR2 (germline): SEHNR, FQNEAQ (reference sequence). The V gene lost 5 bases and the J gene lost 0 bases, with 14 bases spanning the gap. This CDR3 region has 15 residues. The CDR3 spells CASSPPDRLSYEQYF. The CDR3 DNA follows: TGTGCCAGCAGCCCACCGGACAGACTCTCCTACGAGCAGTACTTC.

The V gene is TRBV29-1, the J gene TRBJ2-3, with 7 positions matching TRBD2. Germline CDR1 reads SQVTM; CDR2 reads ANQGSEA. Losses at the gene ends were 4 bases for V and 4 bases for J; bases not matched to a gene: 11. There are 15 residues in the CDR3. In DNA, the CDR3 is TGCAGCGTTGTTGGTAGGACGGGGAGGGCAGATACGCAGTATTTT. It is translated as CSVVGRTGRADTQYF.

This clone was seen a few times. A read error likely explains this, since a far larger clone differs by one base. The CDR3 spells CASSLGGVRDGYTF. CDR3 nucleotides: TGTGCCAGCAGCTTGGGGGGGGTACGCGATGGCTACACCTTC. The chain couples TRBV13 to TRBJ1-2; TRBD1 is a possible D gene (5 bases). The CDR3 is 14 residues long. Germline CDR1 PRHDT, CDR2 FYEKMQ (reference sequence). V lost 3 bases to trimming and J lost 6 bases, with 14 bases between them.

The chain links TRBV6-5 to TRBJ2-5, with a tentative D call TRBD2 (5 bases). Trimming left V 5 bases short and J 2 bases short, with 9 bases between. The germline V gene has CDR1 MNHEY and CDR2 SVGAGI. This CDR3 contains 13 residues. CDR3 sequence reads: CASSAGLQETQYF. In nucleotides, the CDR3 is TGTGCCAGCAGTGCGGGCCTTCAAGAGACCCAGTACTTC.

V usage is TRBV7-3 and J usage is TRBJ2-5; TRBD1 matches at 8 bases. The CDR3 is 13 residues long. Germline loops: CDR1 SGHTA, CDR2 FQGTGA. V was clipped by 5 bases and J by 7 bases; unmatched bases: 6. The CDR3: CASSPTGGGTQYF. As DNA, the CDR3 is TGTGCCAGCAGCCCAACAGGGGGTGGGACCCAGTACTTC.

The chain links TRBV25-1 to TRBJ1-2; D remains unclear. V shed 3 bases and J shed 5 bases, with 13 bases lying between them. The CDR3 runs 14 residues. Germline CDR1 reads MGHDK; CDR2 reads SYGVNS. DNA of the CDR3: TGTGCCAGCAGTGATGGTCTGGGAAGGTATGGCTACACCTTC. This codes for CASSDGLGRYGYTF.

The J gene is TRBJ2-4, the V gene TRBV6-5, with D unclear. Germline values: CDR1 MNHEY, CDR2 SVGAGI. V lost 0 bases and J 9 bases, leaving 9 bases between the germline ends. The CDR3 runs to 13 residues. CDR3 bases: TGTGCCAGCAGTTACTCGTCCCGCGGCATTCAGTACTTC. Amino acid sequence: CASSYSSRGIQYF.

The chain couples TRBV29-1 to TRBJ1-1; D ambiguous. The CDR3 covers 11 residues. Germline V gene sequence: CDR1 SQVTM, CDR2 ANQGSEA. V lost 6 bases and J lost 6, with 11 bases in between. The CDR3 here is CSVIRDPEAFF. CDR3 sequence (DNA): TGCAGCGTCATCCGGGATCCTGAAGCTTTCTTT.

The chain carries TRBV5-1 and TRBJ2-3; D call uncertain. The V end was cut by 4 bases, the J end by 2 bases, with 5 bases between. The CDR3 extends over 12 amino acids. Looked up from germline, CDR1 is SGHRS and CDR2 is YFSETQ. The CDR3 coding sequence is TGCGCCAGCAGCACGGACACAGATACGCAGTATTTT. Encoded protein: CASSTDTDTQYF.

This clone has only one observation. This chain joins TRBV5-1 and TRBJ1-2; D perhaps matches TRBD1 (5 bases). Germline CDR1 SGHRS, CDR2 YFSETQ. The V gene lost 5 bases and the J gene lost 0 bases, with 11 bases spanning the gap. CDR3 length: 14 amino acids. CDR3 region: CASSAQETNYGYTF. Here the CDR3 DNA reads TGCGCCAGCAGTGCACAGGAGACTAACTATGGCTACACCTTC. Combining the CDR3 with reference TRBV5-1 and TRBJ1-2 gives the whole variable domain KAGVTQTPRYLIKTRGQQVTLSCSPISGHRSVSWYQQTPGQGLQFLFEYFSETQRNKGNFPGRFSGRQFSNSRSEMNVSTLELGDSALYLCASSAQETNYGYTFGSGTRLTVV.

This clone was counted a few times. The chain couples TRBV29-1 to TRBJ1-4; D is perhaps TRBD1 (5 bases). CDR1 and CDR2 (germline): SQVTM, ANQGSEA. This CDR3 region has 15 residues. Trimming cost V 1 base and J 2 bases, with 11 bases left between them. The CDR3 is CSVEGPGATNEKLFF. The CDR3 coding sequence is TGCAGCGTTGAAGGACCTGGGGCGACTAATGAAAAACTGTTTTTT.